Each of the 18 T cell receptor beta chains below was sequenced from the same sample in a study of shared clonotypes between healthy human individuals. Profiling relied on immunoSEQ multiplex PCR, and the TCRdb table lists in-frame clones only, not all of them. The sample contains 850,000 to 1,200,000 clones, about 77% of which appear only once. Source material: memory CD4+ T cells sorted from blood. The sample's subset: CD45RA-negative fraction. Every receptor here comes from a man in his late teens or twenties in good health.

The rearrangement uses TRBV29-1 and TRBJ1-1; possibly TRBD1 for D (5 bases). The CDR3 covers 15 residues. CDR1 and CDR2 (germline): SQVTM, ANQGSEA. V lost 7 bases, J lost 0 bases, and 18 bases lay in between. CDR3 sequence: CSATRGASMNTEAFF. CDR3 coding DNA: TGCAGCGCTACTCGCGGGGCGTCAATGAACACTGAAGCTTTCTTT.

V is TRBV6-1 and J is TRBJ1-5; the D gene is possibly TRBD1 (6 bases). With 4 bases removed from V and 6 bases from J, the gap between germline ends came to 19 bases. The germline V gene encodes CDR1 MNHNS and CDR2 SASEGT. The CDR3 spans 16 residues. The CDR3 here is CASSASPGAIGQPQHF. The CDR3 bases are TGTGCCAGCAGTGCTTCCCCGGGGGCGATTGGTCAGCCCCAGCATTTT.

The chain employs TRBV7-2 and TRBJ2-3, with D tentatively TRBD2 (5 bases). The germline V gene encodes CDR1 SGHTA and CDR2 FQGNSA. The CDR3 extends over 18 amino acids. Trimming left V 5 bases short and J 2 bases short, with 23 bases between. CDR3: CASSLLPPRLSNTDTQYF. CDR3 DNA sequence: TGTGCCAGCAGCCTCCTTCCCCCCCGACTAAGTAACACAGATACGCAGTATTTT.

This clone has ten or more counts. This chain uses TRBV7-9 with TRBJ1-4; D may be TRBD1 (6 bases). Trimming removed 7 bases at V and 6 bases at J, with 9 bases between. The CDR3 is 12 amino acids. The germline CDR1 and CDR2 sequences are SEHNR and FQNEAQ (reference sequence). The CDR3 protein is CASKGEDEKLFF. In DNA, the CDR3 is TGTGCCAGCAAGGGGGAGGATGAAAAACTGTTTTTT.

This chain uses TRBV11-2 with TRBJ2-1, with 7 bases that match TRBD2. J gave up 10 bases and V 4 bases, and 4 bases lay outside the gene matches. The CDR3 spans 12 residues. Germline V CDR1 and CDR2: SGHAT, FQNNGV. The CDR3 DNA follows: TGTGCCAGCAGCTCAGCGGGAATCGAGCAGTTCTTC. Translated, it gives CASSSAGIEQFF.

Points on this clone: An end of the junction differs from the germline gene, which may be a read error. The rearrangement links TRBV29-1 to TRBJ1-2; D unresolved. The CDR3 runs 11 residues. In germline, CDR1 is SQVTM, CDR2 ANQGSEA. The CDR3 sequence is CSVGSQTGYAF. The CDR3 DNA is TGCAGCGTCGGGAGCCAGACTGGCTACGCCTTC.

The chain is built from TRBV12-2 and TRBJ2-2; the table's D call TRBD2 went unverified against the DNA. TRBV12-2 is deemed a pseudogene. CDR3 length: 15 amino acids. DNA for the CDR3: TGTGCAAGTCGCTTATTGCATAGGAACACCGGGGAGCTGTTTTTT. Protein sequence: CASRLLHRNTGELFF.

This chain's CDR3 is CAIKANTEAFF. For the CDR3, the DNA is TGTGCCATCAAGGCGAACACTGAAGCTTTCTTT. V and J are TRBV10-3 and TRBJ1-1; D unresolved. The CDR3 loop spans 11 amino acids. Per germline, CDR1 ENHRY and CDR2 SYGVKD. The germline V and J ends were trimmed by 7 bases and 1 base, with 4 bases remaining between them.

The chain is built from TRBV7-9 and TRBJ2-7; 7 bases match TRBD2. CDR3 length: 14 amino acids. Germline trimming cut 4 bases from V and 0 bases from J; bases unmatched to any gene: 3. The germline gives CDR1 SEHNR, CDR2 FQNEAQ (reference sequence). CDR3: CASSSGTTSYEQYF. The CDR3 region has the DNA TGTGCCAGCAGCTCCGGGACTACCTCCTACGAGCAGTACTTC.

The chain combines TRBV5-1 with TRBJ2-5, with a weak D call TRBD1 (6 bases). This CDR3 is built from 15 residues. Germline V gene data show CDR1 as SGHRS and CDR2 as YFSETQ. The V gene lost 2 bases and the J gene lost 2 bases, with 13 bases spanning the gap. CDR3 sequence (DNA): TGCGCCAGCAGCTTAAGTCAGGGGTCTCAAGAGACCCAGTACTTC. It codes for CASSLSQGSQETQYF.

The rearrangement joins TRBV7-2 to TRBJ2-7, with D perhaps TRBD2 (5 bases). Per germline, CDR1 SGHTA and CDR2 FQGNSA. The CDR3 contains 13 residues. V lost 5 bases, J lost 3 bases, and 11 bases lay in between. For the CDR3, the DNA is TGTGCCAGCAGCCGAGCGGAGAACTACGAGCAGTACTTC. Residues: CASSRAENYEQYF.

This sequence joins TRBV11-2 and TRBJ2-3; TRBD2 matches at 7 bases. With V trimmed by 1 base and J by 1 base, 5 bases remained unmatched. Germline CDR1 reads SGHAT; CDR2 reads FQNNGV. CDR3 size: 16 residues. Written as DNA, the CDR3 is TGTGCCAGCAGCTTAGGGTCGGCGGGGGGCACAGATACGCAGTATTTT. It specifies CASSLGSAGGTDTQYF.

A few counts support this clone. The rearrangement uses TRBV2 and TRBJ2-5; D possibly corresponds to TRBD1 (6 bases). The CDR3 length is 17 residues. V lost 6 bases to trimming and J lost 4 bases, with 24 bases between them. Germline loops: CDR1 SNHLY, CDR2 FYNNEI. CDR3 DNA: TGTGCCAGCAGGGATTCCCGGAACAGGGTTGGGCGAGAGACCCAGTACTTC. Its translation: CASRDSRNRVGRETQYF.

The J gene is TRBJ2-7, the V gene TRBV25-1; D possibly corresponds to TRBD1 (6 bases). The germline V gene encodes CDR1 MGHDK and CDR2 SYGVNS. The V and J ends lost 4 bases and 0 bases respectively, with 19 bases between them. The CDR3 loop spans 17 amino acids. The CDR3 DNA is TGTGCCAGCAGTGGCCCCAGGCAGGGGCCCCTCTCCTACGAGCAGTACTTC. It encodes CASSGPRQGPLSYEQYF.

In DNA, the CDR3 is TGCGCCAGCAGCTTGGGACAGGGGATTAATTCACCCCTCCACTTT. It specifies CASSLGQGINSPLHF. The chain joins TRBV5-1 to TRBJ1-6; 8 positions agree with TRBD1. V gave up 0 bases and J gave up 6 bases; unmatched junction bases: 2. CDR1 and CDR2 (germline): SGHRS, YFSETQ. The CDR3 contains 15 residues. The entire variable domain, with the rest obtained from reference TRBV5-1 and TRBJ1-6, is as follows: KAGVTQTPRYLIKTRGQQVTLSCSPISGHRSVSWYQQTPGQGLQFLFEYFSETQRNKGNFPGRFSGRQFSNSRSEMNVSTLELGDSALYLCASSLGQGINSPLHFGNGTRLTVT.

The chain couples TRBV30 to TRBJ1-5; D remains unclear. The ends were cut back, 4 bases at V and 0 bases at J, with 13 bases in the middle. The CDR3 has 15 residues. Germline V gene data show CDR1 as GTSNPN and CDR2 as SVGIG (reference sequence). CDR3: CAWTPRGHSNQPQHF. CDR3 DNA sequence: TGTGCCTGGACCCCTCGCGGCCATAGCAATCAGCCCCAGCATTTT. The variable domain in full, with the rest retrieved from reference TRBV30 and TRBJ1-5, is SQTIHQWPATLVQPVGSPLSLECTVEGTSNPNLYWYRQAAGRGLQLLFYSVGIGQISSEVPQNLSASRPQDRQFILSSKKLLLSDSGFYLCAWTPRGHSNQPQHFGDGTRLSIL.

V gene TRBV5-1 combines with J gene TRBJ2-7; TRBD1 matches 7 bases. The CDR3 covers 14 residues. CDR1 and CDR2 from the germline V gene are SGHRS and YFSETQ. The J segment lost 6 bases and the V segment lost 0 bases, leaving 6 bases of the junction unmatched. CDR3 in DNA: TGCGCCAGCAGCTTGGGAGGGACAGTCGCCGAGCAGTACTTC. Protein product: CASSLGGTVAEQYF.

The gene calls are TRBV19 and TRBJ2-2, with D maybe TRBD2 (6 bases). From germline, CDR1 is LNHDA and CDR2 SQIVND (reference sequence). V lost 6 bases, J lost 0 bases, and 11 bases lay in between. This CDR3 is 15 amino acids long. CDR3 protein: CASSHSGTNTGELFF. The DNA of the CDR3 is TGTGCCAGTAGCCATAGCGGCACGAACACCGGGGAGCTGTTTTTT.